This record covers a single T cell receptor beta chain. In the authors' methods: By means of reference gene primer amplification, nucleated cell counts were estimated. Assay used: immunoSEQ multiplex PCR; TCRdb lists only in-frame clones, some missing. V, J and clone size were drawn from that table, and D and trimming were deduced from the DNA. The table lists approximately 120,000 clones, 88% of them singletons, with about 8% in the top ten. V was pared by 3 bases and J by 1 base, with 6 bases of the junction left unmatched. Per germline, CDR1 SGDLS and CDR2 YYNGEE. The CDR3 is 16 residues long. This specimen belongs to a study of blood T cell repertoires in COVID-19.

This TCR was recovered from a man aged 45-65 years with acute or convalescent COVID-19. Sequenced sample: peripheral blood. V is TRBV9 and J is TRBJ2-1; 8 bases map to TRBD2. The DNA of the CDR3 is TGTGCCAGCAGCGCCACTAGCGGAACTTCCTACAATGAGCAGTTCTTC. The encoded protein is CASSATSGTSYNEQFF. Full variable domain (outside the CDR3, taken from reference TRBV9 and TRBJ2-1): DSGVTQTPKHLITATGQRVTLRCSPRSGDLSVYWYQQSLDQGLQFLIQYYNGEERAKGNILERFSAQQFPDLHSELNLSSLELGDSALYFCASSATSGTSYNEQFFGPGTRLTVL.